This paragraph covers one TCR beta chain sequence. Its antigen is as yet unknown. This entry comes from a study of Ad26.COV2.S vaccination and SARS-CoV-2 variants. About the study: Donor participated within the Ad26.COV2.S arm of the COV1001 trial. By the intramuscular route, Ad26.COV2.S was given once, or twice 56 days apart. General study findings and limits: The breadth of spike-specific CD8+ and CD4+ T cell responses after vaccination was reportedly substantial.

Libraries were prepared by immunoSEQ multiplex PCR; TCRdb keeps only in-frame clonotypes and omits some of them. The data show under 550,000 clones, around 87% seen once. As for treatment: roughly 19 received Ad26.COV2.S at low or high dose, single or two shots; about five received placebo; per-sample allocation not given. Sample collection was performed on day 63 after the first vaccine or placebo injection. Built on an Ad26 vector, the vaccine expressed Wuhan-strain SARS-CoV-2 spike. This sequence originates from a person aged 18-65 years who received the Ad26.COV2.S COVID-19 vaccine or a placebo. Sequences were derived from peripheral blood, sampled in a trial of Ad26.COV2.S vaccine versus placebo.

CDR3 protein: CSVEVGNLNYGYTF. CDR3 nucleotide sequence: TGCAGCGTTGAGGTTGGGAACCTTAACTATGGCTACACCTTC. The chain combines TRBV29-1 with TRBJ1-2; unclear D gene. CDR1 SQVTM and CDR2 ANQGSEA come from the germline V gene. Trimming shortened V by 3 bases and J by 1 base, and 12 bases separated the two germline ends. The CDR3 has 14 amino acids.